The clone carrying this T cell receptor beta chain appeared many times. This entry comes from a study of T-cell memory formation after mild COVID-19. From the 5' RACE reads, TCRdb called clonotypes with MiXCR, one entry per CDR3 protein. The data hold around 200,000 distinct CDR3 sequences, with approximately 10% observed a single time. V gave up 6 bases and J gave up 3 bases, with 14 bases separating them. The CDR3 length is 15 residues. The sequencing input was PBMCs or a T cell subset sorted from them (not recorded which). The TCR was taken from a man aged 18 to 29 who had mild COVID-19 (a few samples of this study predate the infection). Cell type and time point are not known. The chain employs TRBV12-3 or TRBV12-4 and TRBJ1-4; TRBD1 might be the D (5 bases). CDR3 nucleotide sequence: TGTGCCAGCAGATCCCAGGGAAGAGCTAATGAAAAACTGTTTTTT. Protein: CASRSQGRANEKLFF.